Included here is one T cell receptor (beta chain) sequence, with context. Its target is unknown. Assay used: immunoSEQ multiplex PCR; TCRdb lists only in-frame clones, some missing. This table has about 86,000 clones, around 73% appearing once. The CDR3 loop spans 14 amino acids. The V end lost 2 bases, the J end lost 1 base, and 9 bases lay between the germline ends. CDR1 and CDR2 from the germline V gene are LGHDT and YNNKEL (reference sequence). These data belong to a study of T cell responses to AZD1222 COVID-19 vaccine. Findings and caveats of the study: Donors in the cohort were predominantly white British and more often female, and clonal diversity was possibly underestimated. Regions 160-218 and 743-854 dominated among vaccine-associated CD4 TCRs spanning spike. Reports indicate that nearly half of spike-specific TCRs are directed at unmutated variant regions. Just 5 to 7 AZD1222 recipients tested seropositive at baseline.

The input for sequencing was peripheral blood, taken on day 0 of AZD1222 vaccination. This receptor was identified in an adult in good health. V and J are TRBV3-1 (or the pseudogene TRBV3-2) and TRBJ2-7, with unresolved D. The CDR3 coding sequence is TGTGCCAGCAGCCAAAACTTAAATTCCTACGAGCAGTACTTC. Residues: CASSQNLNSYEQYF.